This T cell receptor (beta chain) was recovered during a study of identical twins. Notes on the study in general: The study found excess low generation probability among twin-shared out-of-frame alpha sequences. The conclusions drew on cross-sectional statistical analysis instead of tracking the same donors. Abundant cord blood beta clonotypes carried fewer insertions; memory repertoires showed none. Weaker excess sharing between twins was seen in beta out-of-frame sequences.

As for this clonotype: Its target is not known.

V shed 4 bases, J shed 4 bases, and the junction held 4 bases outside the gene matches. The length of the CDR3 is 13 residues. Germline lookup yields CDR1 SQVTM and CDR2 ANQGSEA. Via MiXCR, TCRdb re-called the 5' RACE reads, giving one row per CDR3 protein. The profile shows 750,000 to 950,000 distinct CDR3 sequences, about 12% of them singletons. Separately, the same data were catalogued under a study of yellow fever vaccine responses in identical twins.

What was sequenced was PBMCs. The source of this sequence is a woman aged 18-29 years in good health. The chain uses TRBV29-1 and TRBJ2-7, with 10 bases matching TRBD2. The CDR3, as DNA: TGCAGCGTTGCTAGCGGGAGCAGGTACGAGCAGTACTTC. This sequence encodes CSVASGSRYEQYF.